The rows below give T cell receptor beta chains drawn from one sample of a study of identical twins. TCRdb fed the 5' RACE reads into MiXCR, producing one record per CDR3 protein. The sample carries 690,000 or so distinct CDR3 sequences, around 6.1% recorded once. Input material: naive T cells sorted from blood. The receptors derive from a man in his late teens or twenties in good health. Both conserved end residues are part of each CDR3. The order of the fields is V gene, J gene, D gene, clone size, CDR3 DNA, CDR3 protein. D genes are given only for firm matches. Clone size is given for some rows only: seen once, a few or many times, or a class if the clone is expanded.

V: TRBV6-5; J: TRBJ2-2; D: TRBD2; size: many; DNA: TGTGCCAGCAGTTACTCGTCGACTAGCGGGAGGGTAGCCGGGGAGCTGTTTTTT; CDR3: CASSYSSTSGRVAGELFF
V: TRBV20-1; J: TRBJ1-6; D: -; size: many; DNA: TGCAGTGCTAGCAGGGGTGCAGCACCAGGTTCACCCCTCCACTTT; CDR3: CSASRGAAPGSPLHF
V: TRBV7-9; J: TRBJ2-1; D: TRBD2; size: many; DNA: TGTGCCAGCAGCTCCACGGGACTAGCGGGAGTCATGAATGAGCAGTTCTTC; CDR3: CASSSTGLAGVMNEQFF
V: TRBV12-3/TRBV12-4; J: TRBJ1-2; D: TRBD1; size: many; DNA: TGTGCCAGCAGTTTAATCCAGGGGGCGTTAAACTATGGCTACACCTTC; CDR3: CASSLIQGALNYGYTF
V: TRBV6-5; J: TRBJ2-3; D: TRBD2; size: -; DNA: TGTGCCAGCAGTTCCACCCTAGCGGGAGGTTTATTTGGTGTGGATACGCAGTATTTT; CDR3: CASSSTLAGGLFGVDTQYF
V: TRBV11-1; J: TRBJ2-5; D: TRBD2; size: -; DNA: TGTGCCACTTCCGGGACTAGCGGGCCTGTAGGGGGCCTAGAGACCCAGTACTTC; CDR3: CATSGTSGPVGGLETQYF
V: TRBV6-5; J: TRBJ2-5; D: -; size: few; DNA: TGTGCCAGCAGTTTTACAGGAATGACCCAAGAGACCCAGTACTTC; CDR3: CASSFTGMTQETQYF
V: TRBV2; J: TRBJ2-7; D: -; size: few; DNA: TGTGCCAGCAGATGGACAGCGCAGTACGAGCAGTACTTC; CDR3: CASRWTAQYEQYF
V: TRBV7-9; J: TRBJ2-1; D: -; size: -; DNA: TGTGCCAGCACCGGTGGGACATCCCGGGTGGCCTACAATGAGCAGTTCTTC; CDR3: CASTGGTSRVAYNEQFF
V: TRBV20-1; J: TRBJ2-5; D: TRBD2; size: few; DNA: TGCAGTGCCCTGACTAGCGGGAATGCGGAGACCCAGTACTTC; CDR3: CSALTSGNAETQYF
V: TRBV9; J: TRBJ2-7; D: TRBD1; size: -; DNA: TGTGCCAGCAGCACCACAGGGACAGGGATGACCTACGAGCAGTACTTC; CDR3: CASSTTGTGMTYEQYF
V: TRBV7-7; J: TRBJ2-3; D: -; size: -; DNA: TGTGCCAGCAGCCGTTCGGTTTCTAGCACAGATACGCAGTATTTT; CDR3: CASSRSVSSTDTQYF
V: TRBV6-2/TRBV6-3; J: TRBJ2-2; D: TRBD2; size: -; DNA: TGTGCCAGCAGTGGTAGCGGGAGGGGCGCCGGGGAGCTGTTTTTT; CDR3: CASSGSGRGAGELFF
V: TRBV5-1; J: TRBJ2-1; D: -; size: many; DNA: TGCGCCAGCAGCTGGTCCCCTACTATTTTAACTTACAATGAGCAGTTCTTC; CDR3: CASSWSPTILTYNEQFF
V: TRBV5-1; J: TRBJ2-7; D: -; size: many; DNA: TGCGCCAGCAGCCAGAATTACGAGCAGTACTTC; CDR3: CASSQNYEQYF
V: TRBV5-1; J: TRBJ2-3; D: -; size: few; DNA: TGCGCCAGCACCAACAGTGGACCTACGCAGTATTTT; CDR3: CASTNSGPTQYF
V: TRBV5-6; J: TRBJ2-7; D: TRBD1; size: many; DNA: TGTGCCAGCAGCCAGACAGGGGGAAGTTCCTACGAGCAGTACTTC; CDR3: CASSQTGGSSYEQYF
V: TRBV14; J: TRBJ2-5; D: -; size: few; DNA: TGTGCCAGCAGCCGGGGCGACGTGCAGGCGGAGACCCAGTACTTC; CDR3: CASSRGDVQAETQYF
V: TRBV29-1; J: TRBJ2-1; D: -; size: many; DNA: TGCAGCGTTGAAGCCAGTAGCTCCTACAATGAGCAGTTCTTC; CDR3: CSVEASSSYNEQFF
V: TRBV7-9; J: TRBJ1-2; D: -; size: few; DNA: TGTGCCAGCAGCTTGCACAGGTTGACTGACTATGGCTACACCTTC; CDR3: CASSLHRLTDYGYTF
V: TRBV7-3; J: TRBJ1-2; D: TRBD1; size: few; DNA: TGTGCCAGCAGCACTAACAGGGGGCGCACCTATGGCTACACCTTC; CDR3: CASSTNRGRTYGYTF
V: TRBV27; J: TRBJ1-2; D: TRBD1; size: many; DNA: TGTGCCAGCAGTCCCCAGGGGGCCGGTGGCTACACCTTC; CDR3: CASSPQGAGGYTF
V: TRBV25-1; J: TRBJ2-1; D: TRBD2; size: -; DNA: TGTGCCAGCAGTGGTGTTAGCGGGAGGGCCTTCAGCTATGAGCAGTTCTTC; CDR3: CASSGVSGRAFSYEQFF